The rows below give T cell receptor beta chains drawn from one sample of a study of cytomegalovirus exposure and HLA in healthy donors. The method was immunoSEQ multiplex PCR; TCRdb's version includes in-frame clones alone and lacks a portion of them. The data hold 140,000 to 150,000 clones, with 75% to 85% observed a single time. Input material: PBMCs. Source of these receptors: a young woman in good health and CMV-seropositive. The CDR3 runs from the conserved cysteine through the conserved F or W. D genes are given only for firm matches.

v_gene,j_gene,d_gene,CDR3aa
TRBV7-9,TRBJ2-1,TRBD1,CASSLTKGQGYNEQFF
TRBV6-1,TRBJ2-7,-,CASRIVYEQYF
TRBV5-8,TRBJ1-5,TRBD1,CASSYPPGQGINQPQHF
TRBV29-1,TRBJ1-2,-,CSVDSGNYGYTF
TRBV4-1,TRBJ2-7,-,CASSLGPGNEQYF
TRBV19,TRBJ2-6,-,CASAYSGANVLTF
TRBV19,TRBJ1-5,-,CASRLDRLSNQPQHF
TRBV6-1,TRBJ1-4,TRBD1,CASSEARTGRNEKLFF
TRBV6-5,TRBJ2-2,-,CASSYGGGTGELFF
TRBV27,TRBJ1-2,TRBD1,CASSLGVRGGVNGYTF
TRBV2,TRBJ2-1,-,CAGDSHNEQFF
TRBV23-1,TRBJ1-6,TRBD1,CARDRGCGDNSPLHF
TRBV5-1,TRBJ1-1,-,CASSLGGGQQNTEAFF
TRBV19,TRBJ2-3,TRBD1,CASSLYRGRTDTQYF
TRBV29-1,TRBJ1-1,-,CSVGRATEAFF
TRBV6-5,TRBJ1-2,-,CASSYLPRGYYGYTF
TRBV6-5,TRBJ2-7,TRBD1,CASRPGQFAEQYF
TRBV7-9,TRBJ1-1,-,CASSFPRGVNTEAFF
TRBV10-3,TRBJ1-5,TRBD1,CATTPGTGFSNQPQHF
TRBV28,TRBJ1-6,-,CASSLLVSPLHF
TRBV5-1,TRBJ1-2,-,CASSPASGVGGYTF
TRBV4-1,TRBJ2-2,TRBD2,CASSPGLAGELFF
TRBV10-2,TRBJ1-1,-,CASSENFGQKEAFF
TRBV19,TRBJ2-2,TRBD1,CASSIGTGGRSGELFF
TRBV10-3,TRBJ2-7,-,CAISEILEYEQYF
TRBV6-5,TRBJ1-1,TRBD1,CASSWTGATEAFF
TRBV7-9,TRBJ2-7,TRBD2,CASSRTSGGHEQYF
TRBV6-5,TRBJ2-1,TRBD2,CASSLLAGARVEQFF
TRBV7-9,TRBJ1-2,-,CASSLEAADGYTF
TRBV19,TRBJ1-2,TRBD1,CASSKRTGNEGDYGYTF
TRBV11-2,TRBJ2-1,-,CASSFGVGNEQFF
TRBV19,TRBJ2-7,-,CASSISGSYEQYF
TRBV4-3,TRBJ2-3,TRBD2,CASSQERGGGSTDTQYF
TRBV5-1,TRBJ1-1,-,CASSLEGVAEAFF
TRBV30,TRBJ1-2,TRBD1,CAWSASPGTGATNYGYTF
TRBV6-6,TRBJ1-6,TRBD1,CASSSTGANSPLHF
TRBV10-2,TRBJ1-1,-,CATTTTGSKAEAFF
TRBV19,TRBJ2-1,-,CASSTLGQAEEQFF